Sequencing of this TCR beta chain was carried out in a study of CD8+CD57+ T cells in acquired aplastic anemia. In the study overall: Yields of DNA that came from sorted CD4+ and CD8+ cells averaged roughly 3.2 ug. Average CD4+ read depth in healthy donors was about 10.8 million reads. Study-wide results and limits: The study found no significant CD8+ Simpson's diversity difference between patients and controls. Patients and controls shared approximately 30 CD8+ CDR3 sequences.

V lost 1 base and J lost 5; bases outside the gene matches: 2. CDR3 size: 15 residues. Germline V CDR1 and CDR2: KGHSH, LQKENI. According to the study, genomic DNA was the template for TCR beta VDJ and CDR3 profiling. TCRdb itself ran the reads through MiXCR, one entry per CDR3 protein. Of about 160,000 distinct CDR3 sequences in the sample, roughly 45% are singletons; the top ten hold approximately 1%. This clonotype was observed a handful of times. Its antigen is not identified. The TCR comes from a human donor in good health. The sequenced sample consisted of sorted CD4+, CD8+, or CD8+CD57+ T cells (not recorded which) from PBMCs. This sequence joins TRBV18 and TRBJ2-1; 10 positions match TRBD1. DNA for the CDR3: TGTGCCAGCTCACCACGACAGGGGGCGGACAATGAGCAGTTCTTC. It translates to CASSPRQGADNEQFF.